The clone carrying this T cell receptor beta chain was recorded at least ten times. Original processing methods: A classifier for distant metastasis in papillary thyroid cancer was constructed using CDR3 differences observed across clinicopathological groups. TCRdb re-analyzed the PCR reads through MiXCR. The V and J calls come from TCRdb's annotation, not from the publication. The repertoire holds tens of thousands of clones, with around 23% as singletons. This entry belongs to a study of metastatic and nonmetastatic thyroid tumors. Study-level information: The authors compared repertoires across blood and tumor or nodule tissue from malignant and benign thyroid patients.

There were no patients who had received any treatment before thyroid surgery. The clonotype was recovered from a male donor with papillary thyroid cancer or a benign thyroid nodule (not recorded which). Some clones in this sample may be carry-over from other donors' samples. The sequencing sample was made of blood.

CDR3 region: CASAKDGQPQHF. Written as DNA, the CDR3 is TGTGCCAGCGCAAAGGATGGGCAGCCCCAGCATTTT. This chain links TRBV6-1 with TRBJ1-5; D is undetermined. V shed 8 bases and J shed 7 bases, with 12 bases lying between them. This CDR3 region has 12 residues. The germline CDR1 and CDR2 sequences are MNHNS and SASEGT.